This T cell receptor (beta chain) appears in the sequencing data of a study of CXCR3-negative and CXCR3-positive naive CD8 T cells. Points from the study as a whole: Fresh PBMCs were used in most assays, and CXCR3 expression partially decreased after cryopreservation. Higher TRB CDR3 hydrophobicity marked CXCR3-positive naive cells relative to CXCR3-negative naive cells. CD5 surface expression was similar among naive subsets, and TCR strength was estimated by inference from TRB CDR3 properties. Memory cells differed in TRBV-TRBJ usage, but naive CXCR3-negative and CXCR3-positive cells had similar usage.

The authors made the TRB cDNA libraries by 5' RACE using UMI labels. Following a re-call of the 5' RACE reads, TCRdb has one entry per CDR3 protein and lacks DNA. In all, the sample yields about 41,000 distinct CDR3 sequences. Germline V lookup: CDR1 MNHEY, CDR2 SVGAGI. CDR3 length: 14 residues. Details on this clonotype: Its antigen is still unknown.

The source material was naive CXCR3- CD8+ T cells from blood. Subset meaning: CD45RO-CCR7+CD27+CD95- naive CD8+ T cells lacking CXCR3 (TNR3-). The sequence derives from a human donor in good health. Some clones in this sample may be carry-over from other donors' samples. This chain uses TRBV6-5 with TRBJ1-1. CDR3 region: CASRYREINTEAFF.